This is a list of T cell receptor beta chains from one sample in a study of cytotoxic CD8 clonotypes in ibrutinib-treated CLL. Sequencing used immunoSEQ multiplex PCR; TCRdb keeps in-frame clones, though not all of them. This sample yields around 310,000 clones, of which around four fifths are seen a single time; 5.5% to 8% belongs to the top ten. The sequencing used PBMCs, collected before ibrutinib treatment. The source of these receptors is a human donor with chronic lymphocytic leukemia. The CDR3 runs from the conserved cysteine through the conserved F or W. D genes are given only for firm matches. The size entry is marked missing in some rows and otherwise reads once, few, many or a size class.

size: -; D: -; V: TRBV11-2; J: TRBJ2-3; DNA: TGTGCCAGCAGCTTAGCGGGTGGACCGACAGATACGCAGTATTTT; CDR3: CASSLAGGPTDTQYF
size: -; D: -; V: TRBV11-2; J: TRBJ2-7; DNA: TGTGCCAGCAGCTTAGTATATGGACAAAGGGTCCCCCACGAGCAGTACTTC; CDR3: CASSLVYGQRVPHEQYF
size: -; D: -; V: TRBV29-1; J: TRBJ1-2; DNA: TGCAGCGTTGTGCGATCAGGCGGGGGCTATGGCTACACCTTC; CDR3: CSVVRSGGGYGYTF
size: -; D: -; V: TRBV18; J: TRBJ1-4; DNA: TGTGCCAGCTCTCCCTGGGTTCAAGAAAAACTGTTTTTT; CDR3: CASSPWVQEKLFF
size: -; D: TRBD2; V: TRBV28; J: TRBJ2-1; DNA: TGTGCCAGCAGTTCCCTAGCGGGACGCTCCTACAATGAGCAGTTCTTC; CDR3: CASSSLAGRSYNEQFF
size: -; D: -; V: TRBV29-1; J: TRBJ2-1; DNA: TGCAGCGTTGAAGATATTGCCAATGAGCAGTTCTTC; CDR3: CSVEDIANEQFF
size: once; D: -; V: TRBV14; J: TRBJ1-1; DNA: TGTGCCAGCAGCCAAGATTCTTTCCACTGGTCGGGGGCGCGTACTGAAGCTTTCTTT; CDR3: CASSQDSFHWSGARTEAFF
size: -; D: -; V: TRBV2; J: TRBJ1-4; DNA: TGTGCCAGCAAGGTGTTGATGGACTTGGACGGGGGAAAACTGTTTTTT; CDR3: CASKVLMDLDGGKLFF
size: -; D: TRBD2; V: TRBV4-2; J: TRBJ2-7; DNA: TGTGCCAGCAGCCAAGAGTCCGGGACTAGCGCACCCTACGAGCAGTACTTC; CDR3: CASSQESGTSAPYEQYF
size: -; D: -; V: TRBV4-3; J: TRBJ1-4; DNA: TGCGCCAGCAGCCAGAGATGGACAGTAAATGAAAAACTGTTTTTT; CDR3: CASSQRWTVNEKLFF
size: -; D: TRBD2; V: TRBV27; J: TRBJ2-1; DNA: TGTGCCAGCAGGGGACTAGCGGGAGGGCTCGGCGATGAGCAGTTCTTC; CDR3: CASRGLAGGLGDEQFF
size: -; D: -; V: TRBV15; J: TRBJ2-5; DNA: TGTGCCACCAGCAGAGTGGGGGGGGCAAAGGGGACCCAGTACTTC; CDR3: CATSRVGGAKGTQYF
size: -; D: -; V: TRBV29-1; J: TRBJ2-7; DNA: TGCAGCGTTGAAGTCCCCCTGAATGGGCAGTACTTC; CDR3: CSVEVPLNGQYF
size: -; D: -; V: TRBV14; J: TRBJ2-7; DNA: TGTGCCAGCAGCCGATCTCGTTACGAGCAGTACTTC; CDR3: CASSRSRYEQYF
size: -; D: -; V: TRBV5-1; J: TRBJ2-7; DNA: TGCGCCAGCAGCTTACAGGGTTACGAGCAGTACTTC; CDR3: CASSLQGYEQYF
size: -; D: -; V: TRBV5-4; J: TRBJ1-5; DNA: TGTGCCAGCAGCGCGGGACGGATTTATAGCAATCAGCCCCAGCATTTT; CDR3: CASSAGRIYSNQPQHF
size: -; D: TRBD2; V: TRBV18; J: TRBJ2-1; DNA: TGTGCCAGCTCACCAGATACTAGCGGGAGGGCCTCCTACAATGAGCAGTTCTTC; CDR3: CASSPDTSGRASYNEQFF
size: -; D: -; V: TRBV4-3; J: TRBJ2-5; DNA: TGCGCCAGCAGCCAAGATAGTCGTACACTTTTTTTGGAAGAGACCCAGTACTTC; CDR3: CASSQDSRTLFLEETQYF
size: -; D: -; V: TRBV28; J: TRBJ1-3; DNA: TGTGCCAGCAGTTCATCCCGACAGGTTTCTCTTCCTGGAAACACCATATATTTT; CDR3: CASSSSRQVSLPGNTIYF
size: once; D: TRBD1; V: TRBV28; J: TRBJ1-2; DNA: TGTGCCAGCAGTCCCCCGGGACAGGGTAGCTATGGCTACACCTTC; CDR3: CASSPPGQGSYGYTF
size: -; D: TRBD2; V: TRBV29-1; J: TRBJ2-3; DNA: TGCAGCGTACAACTGGCACGGGGGGTAGATACGCAGTATTTT; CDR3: CSVQLARGVDTQYF
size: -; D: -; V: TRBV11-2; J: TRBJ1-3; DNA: TGTGCCAGCAGCTTAGGCCCCAGGCACTCTGGAAACACCATATATTTT; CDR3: CASSLGPRHSGNTIYF
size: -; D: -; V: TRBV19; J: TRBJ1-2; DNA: TGTGCCAGTCGGCTAGGCGGGCCAAAGCTTGGCTACACCTTC; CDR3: CASRLGGPKLGYTF
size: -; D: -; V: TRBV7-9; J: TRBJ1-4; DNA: TGTGCCAGCGATCAAGGGGCACCTAATGAAAAACTGTTTTTT; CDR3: CASDQGAPNEKLFF
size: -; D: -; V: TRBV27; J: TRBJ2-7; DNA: TGTGCCAGCAAACCCGGGACGTATTACGAGCAGTACTTC; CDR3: CASKPGTYYEQYF
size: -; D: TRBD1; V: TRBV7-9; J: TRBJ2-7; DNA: TGTGCCAGCAGCTTATACAGGGGGTTAGAGCAGTACTTC; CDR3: CASSLYRGLEQYF
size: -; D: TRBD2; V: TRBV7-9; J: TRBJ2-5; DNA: TGTGCCAGCAGCCCGGGGACTAGCGGGGGACAAGAGACCCAGTACTTC; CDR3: CASSPGTSGGQETQYF
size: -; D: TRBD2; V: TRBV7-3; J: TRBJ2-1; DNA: TGTGCCAGCAGCTCCGCTAGCGGGAGGGCCGCATCCTACAATGAGCAGTTCTTC; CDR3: CASSSASGRAASYNEQFF
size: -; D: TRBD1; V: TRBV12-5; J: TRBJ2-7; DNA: TGTGCTAGTGGTTCGACGGGACAGGGCTACGAGCAGTACTTC; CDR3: CASGSTGQGYEQYF
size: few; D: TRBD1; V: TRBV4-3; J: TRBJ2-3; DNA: TGCGCCAGCAGCCCTAGACAGGGGTCAGATACGCAGTATTTT; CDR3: CASSPRQGSDTQYF
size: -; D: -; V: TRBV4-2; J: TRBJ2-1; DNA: TGTGCCAGCAGCTTACAAAGCACGAGTACCCCCTACAATGAGCAGTTCTTC; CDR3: CASSLQSTSTPYNEQFF
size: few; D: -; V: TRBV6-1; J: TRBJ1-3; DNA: TGTGCCAGCAGTGGAATCAGGATCTCTGGAAACACCATATATTTT; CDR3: CASSGIRISGNTIYF
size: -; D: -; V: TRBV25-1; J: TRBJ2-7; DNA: TGTGCCAGCAGTGAATATGGTACAGTCTACGAGCAGTACTTC; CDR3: CASSEYGTVYEQYF
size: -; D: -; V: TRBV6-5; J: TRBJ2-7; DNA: TGTGCCAGCATGGGGAATTCCTACGAGCAGTACTTC; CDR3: CASMGNSYEQYF
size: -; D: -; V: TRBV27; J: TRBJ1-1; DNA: TGTGCCAGCAGTTTTGGGCGGGGGCTTGATAACACTGAAGCTTTCTTT; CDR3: CASSFGRGLDNTEAFF
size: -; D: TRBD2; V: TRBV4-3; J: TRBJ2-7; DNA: TGCGCCAGCAGCTCGCGGACTAGCGTTCCCTACGAGCAGTACTTC; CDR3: CASSSRTSVPYEQYF
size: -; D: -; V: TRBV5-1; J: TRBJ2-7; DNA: TGCGCCAGCAGCTTGGCCGCTAGCGTAAGCTCCTACGAGCAGTACTTC; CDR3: CASSLAASVSSYEQYF
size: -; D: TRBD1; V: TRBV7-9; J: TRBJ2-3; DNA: TGTGCCAGCAGCTTAGAACGGCAGGGGGCAGGTTCTGATACGCAGTATTTT; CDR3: CASSLERQGAGSDTQYF
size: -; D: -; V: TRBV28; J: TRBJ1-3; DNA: TGTGCCAGCAGTTTATTCCAGATGAGCTCTGGAAACACCATATATTTT; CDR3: CASSLFQMSSGNTIYF
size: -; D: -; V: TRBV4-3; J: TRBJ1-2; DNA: TGCGCCAGCAGCCAATTACAGGACTCCTTAGGAGGCTACACCTTC; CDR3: CASSQLQDSLGGYTF
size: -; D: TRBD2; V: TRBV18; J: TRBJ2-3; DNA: TGTGCCAGCTCACCACCGTCGCTAGCGGGAGGCGATACGCAGTATTTT; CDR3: CASSPPSLAGGDTQYF
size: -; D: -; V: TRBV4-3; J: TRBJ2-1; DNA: TGCGCCAGCAGCCCAGGGAAAGGCGGGATAAATGAGCAGTTCTTC; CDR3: CASSPGKGGINEQFF
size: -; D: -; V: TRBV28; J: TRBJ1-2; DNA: TGTGCCAGCAGTTTAATGCGCTATGGCTACACCTTC; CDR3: CASSLMRYGYTF
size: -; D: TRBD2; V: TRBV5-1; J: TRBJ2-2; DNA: TGCGCCAGCAGCCCGGGACTAGCCAGGCACTCGAACACCGGGGAGCTGTTTTTT; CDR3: CASSPGLARHSNTGELFF
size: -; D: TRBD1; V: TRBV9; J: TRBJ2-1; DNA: TGTGCCAGCAGCGTAGGGGGGACAGGGGCTTACAATGAGCAGTTCTTC; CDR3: CASSVGGTGAYNEQFF
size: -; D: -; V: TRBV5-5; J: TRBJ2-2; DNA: TGTGCCAGCAGCTTAAGTGACGGGACACCCACCGGGGAGCTGTTTTTT; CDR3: CASSLSDGTPTGELFF
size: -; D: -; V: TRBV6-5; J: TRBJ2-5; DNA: TGTGCCAGCAGCCGGGAAATGCCCGAGACCCAGTACTTC; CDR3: CASSREMPETQYF
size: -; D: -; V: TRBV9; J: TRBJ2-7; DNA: TGTGCCAGCAGCGTAGGCGGCGGAAACTCCTACGAGCAGTACTTC; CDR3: CASSVGGGNSYEQYF
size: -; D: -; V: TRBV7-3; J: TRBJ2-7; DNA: TGTGCCAGCAGCCCCGGGACCCTAACGGGCGAGCAGTACTTC; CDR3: CASSPGTLTGEQYF
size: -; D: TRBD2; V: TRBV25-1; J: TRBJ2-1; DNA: TGTGCCAGCAGTGAACCTGGACTAGAGGGGTACAATGAGCAGTTCTTC; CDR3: CASSEPGLEGYNEQFF
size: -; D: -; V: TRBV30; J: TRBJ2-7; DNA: TGTGCCTGGGGGAGTTACGTGGACCTCCCTCGCTACGAGCAGTACTTC; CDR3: CAWGSYVDLPRYEQYF
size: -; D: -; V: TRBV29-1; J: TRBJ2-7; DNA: TGCAGCGTTGAAGAAACTATCTACGAGCAGTACTTC; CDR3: CSVEETIYEQYF
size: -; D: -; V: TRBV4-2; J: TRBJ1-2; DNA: TGTGCCAGCAGCCAAGGAGAAGCACAGGGCTCTGGCTACACCTTC; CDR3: CASSQGEAQGSGYTF
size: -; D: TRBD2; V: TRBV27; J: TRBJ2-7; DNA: TGTGCCAGCAGTTTATATAGCGGGAGACTCGACGAGCAGTACTTC; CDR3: CASSLYSGRLDEQYF
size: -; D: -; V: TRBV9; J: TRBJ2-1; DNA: TGTGCCAGCAGCGGGTTACCCTTGAATGAGCAGTTCTTC; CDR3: CASSGLPLNEQFF